These 31 T cell receptor beta chains share one sample of origin, sequenced in a study of blood T cell repertoires in COVID-19. Assay used: immunoSEQ multiplex PCR; TCRdb lists only in-frame clones, some missing. The table shows about 230,000 clones, with approximately 90% occurring only once. Sequencing was performed on peripheral blood. The receptors were sampled from a man aged 45-60 years with COVID-19, enrolled during active disease.

The chain employs TRBV24-1 and TRBJ1-5, with D maybe TRBD1 (6 bases). CDR1 and CDR2 (germline): KGHDR, SFDVKD. The CDR3 loop spans 15 amino acids. V lost 4 bases and J 0 bases, leaving 9 bases between the germline ends. The DNA for the CDR3 is TGTGCCACCAGTGAAACAGGGAGTAGCAATCAGCCCCAGCATTTT. This translates into CATSETGSSNQPQHF.

This sequence joins TRBV5-4 and TRBJ1-2; tentative D call: TRBD1 (6 bases). The CDR3 has 13 residues. V shed 4 bases and J shed 6 bases, with 13 bases lying between them. In germline, CDR1 is SGHNT, CDR2 YYREEE (reference sequence). CDR3 DNA: TGTGCCAGCAGCATCACAGGGATGAATGGCTACACCTTC. Its translation is CASSITGMNGYTF.

This chain links TRBV11-2 with TRBJ1-6; D not certain. The V gene lost 1 base and the J gene lost 12 bases, with 16 bases spanning the gap. This CDR3 contains 15 residues. CDR1 and CDR2 (germline): SGHAT, FQNNGV. The CDR3: CASSLASNPVLPLHF. In DNA form, the CDR3 reads TGTGCCAGCAGCTTAGCCTCGAACCCGGTATTACCCCTCCACTTT.

This chain joins TRBV11-2 and TRBJ1-2, with TRBD1 as a possible D gene (5 bases). The CDR3 consists of 14 residues. V dropped 5 bases and J dropped 7 bases, with 17 bases sitting between them. Germline assignment: CDR1 SGHAT and CDR2 FQNNGV. As DNA, the CDR3 is TGTGCCAGCAGCCCAGCCGGCGGGGCTGGTGGCTACACCTTC. This sequence encodes CASSPAGGAGGYTF. Supplemented by reference TRBV11-2 and TRBJ1-2, the full variable domain reads EAGVAQSPRYKIIEKRQSVAFWCNPISGHATLYWYQQILGQGPKLLIQFQNNGVVDDSQLPKDRFSAERLKGVDSTLKIQPAKLEDSAVYLCASSPAGGAGGYTFGSGTRLTVV.

The chain recombines TRBV4-2 with TRBJ1-1; 9 bases align to TRBD1. From germline, CDR1 is LGHNA and CDR2 YNFKEQ. V dropped 3 bases and J dropped 4; count of bases not matched to a gene: 18. The CDR3 extends over 19 amino acids. The CDR3 DNA follows: TGTGCCAGCAGCCAGGAAACCGGGACAGGGTTTCTGTCTTTCACTGAAGCTTTCTTT. Encoded protein: CASSQETGTGFLSFTEAFF.

This clone was observed once. The V and J genes are TRBV3-1 (or the pseudogene TRBV3-2) and TRBJ2-5; 10 bases agree with TRBD1. This CDR3 spans 14 amino acids. The germline gives CDR1 LGHDT, CDR2 YNNKEL (reference sequence). V was clipped by 1 base and J by 5 bases; unmatched bases: 1. For the CDR3, the DNA is TGTGCCAGCAGCCAAGCGGGACAGGGGGAGACCCAGTACTTC. The encoded protein is CASSQAGQGETQYF.

The chain recombines TRBV19 with TRBJ2-7; 13 nucleotides line up with TRBD2. The CDR3 runs 18 residues. The V gene's germline CDR1 is LNHDA and CDR2 SQIVND (reference sequence). After removal of 3 bases from V and 4 bases from J, the junction contained 12 bases not matched to a gene. The CDR3 DNA reads as TGTGCCAGTAGTATCCGGGGACTAGCGGGGCCTCGGGGGTACGAGCAGTACTTC. Translated, it gives CASSIRGLAGPRGYEQYF.

This chain joins TRBV10-2 and TRBJ2-2; 11 bases are a match to TRBD2. The CDR3 covers 15 residues. V lost 6 bases, J lost 3 bases, and 3 bases stayed unmatched. Germline assignment: CDR1 WSHSY and CDR2 SAAADI. Here the CDR3 DNA reads TGCGCCAGCAGACTAGCGGGAGACGACACCGGGGAGCTGTTTTTT. Its protein is CASRLAGDDTGELFF.

This rearrangement joins TRBV6-2 or TRBV6-3 to TRBJ2-5; TRBD1 agrees at 7 bases. Germline assignment: CDR1 MNHEY and CDR2 SVGEGT. CDR3 length: 15 amino acids. J lost 2 bases, V lost 4 bases, and 7 bases had no gene match. In DNA, the CDR3 is TGTGCCAGCAGTTCGCTGGACAGGCTTCAAGAGACCCAGTACTTC. Translating it yields CASSSLDRLQETQYF.

The rearrangement joins TRBV29-1 to TRBJ2-7; TRBD2 matches at 10 bases. Per germline, CDR1 SQVTM and CDR2 ANQGSEA. The V gene end was trimmed by 3 bases and the J gene end by 5 bases; junction bases not matched to a gene: 4. CDR3 length: 13 residues. CDR3 residues: CSVDGLAGDEQYF. For the CDR3, the DNA is TGCAGCGTTGACGGGCTAGCGGGAGACGAGCAGTACTTC.

V usage is TRBV18 and J usage is TRBJ1-2, with TRBD1 as a possible D gene (5 bases). V was shortened by 6 bases and J by 3 bases, with 17 bases between the two germline ends. The germline V gene encodes CDR1 KGHSH and CDR2 LQKENI. The CDR3 runs to 15 residues. Here the CDR3 DNA reads TGTGCCAGCTCTCCCGGCAGGGCGGTATACTATGGCTACACCTTC. This encodes CASSPGRAVYYGYTF.

The gene calls are TRBV6-5 and TRBJ2-1; 9 bases fit TRBD2. With 6 bases clipped from V and 6 bases from J, the junction kept 9 bases outside the gene matches. The CDR3 loop spans 15 amino acids. Germline lookup yields CDR1 MNHEY and CDR2 SVGAGI. The CDR3 here is CASRLEGLAPNEQFF. The DNA of the CDR3 is TGTGCCAGCAGGTTGGAGGGACTAGCACCCAATGAGCAGTTCTTC.

The V gene is TRBV5-4, the J gene TRBJ2-7; D is perhaps TRBD1 (5 bases). With 0 bases removed from V and 4 bases from J, the gap between germline ends came to 14 bases. Germline assignment: CDR1 SGHNT and CDR2 YYREEE (reference sequence). This CDR3 spans 15 amino acids. The CDR3 sequence: CASSLEAGIDYEQYF. DNA of the CDR3: TGTGCCAGCAGCTTGGAGGCAGGGATAGATTACGAGCAGTACTTC.

CDR3 bases: TGTGCCAGCAGCTTGAGGACAGGGAGGGATACGCAGTATTTT. The encoded protein is CASSLRTGRDTQYF. The rearrangement links TRBV5-4 to TRBJ2-3, with 8 bases matching TRBD1. The CDR3 totals 14 residues. J lost 6 bases, V lost 1 base, and 4 bases had no gene match. Germline V gives CDR1 SGHNT, CDR2 YYREEE (reference sequence). The complete variable domain, with remaining parts taken from reference TRBV5-4 and TRBJ2-3, reads ETGVTQSPTHLIKTRGQQVTLRCSSQSGHNTVSWYQQALGQGPQFIFQYYREEENGRGNFPPRFSGLQFPNYSSELNVNALELDDSALYLCASSLRTGRDTQYFGPGTRLTVL.

V gene TRBV10-3 combines with J gene TRBJ1-5, with D perhaps TRBD1 (6 bases). The V and J ends lost 6 bases and 3 bases respectively, with 9 bases between them. The germline V gene has CDR1 ENHRY and CDR2 SYGVKD. The CDR3 loop spans 13 amino acids. The CDR3 DNA is TGTGCCATCAGAGGACAGATCAATCAGCCCCAGCATTTT. It is translated as CAIRGQINQPQHF.

V gene TRBV25-1 combines with J gene TRBJ2-1, with TRBD1 matching 10 bases. The CDR3 length is 17 residues. Germline values: CDR1 MGHDK, CDR2 SYGVNS. V was clipped by 1 base and J by 8 bases; unmatched bases: 11. As DNA, the CDR3 is TGTGCCAGCAGTGAATTCGGTGGGGGGACAGGGGTCCATGAGCAGTTCTTC. Amino acids: CASSEFGGGTGVHEQFF.

This clone was observed a single time. The rearrangement uses TRBV5-5 and TRBJ2-3; D is uncertain. V dropped 0 bases and J dropped 8 bases, with 10 bases sitting between them. The CDR3 runs 13 residues. CDR1 SGHKS and CDR2 YYEKEE come from the germline V gene (reference sequence). The CDR3 region is CASSLAGSATQYF. The CDR3 coding sequence is TGTGCCAGCAGCTTGGCCGGGTCAGCTACGCAGTATTTT.

The rearrangement links TRBV7-9 to TRBJ2-5; TRBD2 matches 7 bases. The CDR3 is made up of 16 amino acids. The ends lost 2 bases at V and 4 bases at J; junction bases unmatched: 10. Germline CDR1 and CDR2: SEHNR and FQNEAQ (reference sequence). The CDR3 sequence is CASSLSGGGHVETQYF. The DNA for the CDR3 is TGTGCCAGCAGCTTATCCGGGGGAGGGCATGTAGAGACCCAGTACTTC.

This clone came up a few times. V gene TRBV2 combines with J gene TRBJ2-2; no reliable D call. With 3 bases removed from V and 7 bases from J, the gap between germline ends came to 9 bases. Per germline, CDR1 SNHLY and CDR2 FYNNEI. CDR3 size: 13 residues. The CDR3 here is CASSDFLGGELFF. The CDR3 DNA follows: TGTGCCAGCAGTGACTTTCTCGGCGGGGAGCTGTTTTTT.

The chain uses TRBV18 and TRBJ1-5, with 9 nucleotides matching TRBD1. J was trimmed by 7 bases and V by 3 bases; bases with no gene match: 10. The CDR3 has 16 amino acids. Germline assignment: CDR1 KGHSH and CDR2 LQKENI. The CDR3 region has the DNA TGTGCCAGCTCACCCCAAAGACAGGGGGTAGGGCAGCCCCAGCATTTT. It encodes CASSPQRQGVGQPQHF.

The chain carries TRBV30 and TRBJ1-5; D might be TRBD1 (6 bases). The germline V gene has CDR1 GTSNPN and CDR2 SVGIG (reference sequence). Trimming shortened V by 0 bases and J by 0 bases, and 9 bases separated the two germline ends. This CDR3 region has 15 residues. The CDR3 bases are TGTGCCTGGAGTGTACAGGGCGATAGCAATCAGCCCCAGCATTTT. The encoded protein is CAWSVQGDSNQPQHF.

The CDR3 protein is CASRSEGRWGYF. CDR3 DNA sequence: TGTGCAAGTCGCTCAGAAGGGAGGTGGGGGTACTTC. This sequence joins TRBV12-2 and TRBJ2-7; TRBD2 is taken as the D call from the table, unchecked against the DNA. TRBV12-2 is listed as a pseudogene. The CDR3 is 12 amino acids.

This chain uses TRBV19 with TRBJ2-7, with D possibly TRBD1 on 6 matching bases. V lost 4 bases and J lost 6, with 13 bases in between. The CDR3 runs to 13 residues. Germline CDR1 and CDR2: LNHDA and SQIVND (reference sequence). For the CDR3, the DNA is TGTGCCAGTAGTAAACCGGGACACGGCGAGCAGTACTTC. Encoded protein: CASSKPGHGEQYF.

CDR3 nucleotide sequence: TGTGCCAGCAGTTCTGTGGCGGAGCTGTTTTTT. The encoded protein is CASSSVAELFF. The V and J genes are TRBV6-6 and TRBJ2-2; unclear D gene. Germline V gene sequence: CDR1 MNHNY, CDR2 SVGAGI (reference sequence). Between the trimmed V and J ends, which lost 4 bases and 10 bases, there was a span of 7 bases. This CDR3 spans 11 amino acids.

This clone has a single count. The V call is TRBV15, the J call TRBJ1-2; 7 nucleotides match TRBD1. The trim removed 3 bases at V and 3 bases at J, leaving 10 bases unmatched. This CDR3 contains 16 residues. Germline values: CDR1 LNHNV, CDR2 YYDKDF (reference sequence). CDR3 sequence reads: CATSRGTASDDYGYTF. The DNA of the CDR3 is TGTGCCACCAGCAGGGGGACAGCCTCGGACGACTATGGCTACACCTTC.

The chain has TRBV4-2 and TRBJ2-7; D may be TRBD1 (6 bases). Germline loops: CDR1 LGHNA, CDR2 YNFKEQ. CDR3 length: 15 amino acids. V was cut by 1 base and J by 0 bases, with 10 bases left in between. CDR3 protein: CASSQAQGNSYEQYF. Here the CDR3 DNA reads TGTGCCAGCAGCCAAGCACAGGGTAACTCCTACGAGCAGTACTTC.

This chain uses TRBV2 with TRBJ2-7; the match to TRBD2 covers 10 bases. This CDR3 has 16 amino acids. Germline CDR1 reads SNHLY; CDR2 reads FYNNEI. V shed 2 bases, J shed 1 base, and the junction held 5 bases outside the gene matches. In DNA form, the CDR3 reads TGTGCCAGCAGTGAACTAGCGGGAGTGAGATCCTACGAGCAGTACTTC. Encoded protein: CASSELAGVRSYEQYF.

This clone was detected only once. The chain employs TRBV6-5 and TRBJ2-7; TRBD1 agrees at 7 bases. The CDR3 contains 15 residues. V dropped 6 bases and J dropped 1; count of bases not matched to a gene: 9. Germline V lookup: CDR1 MNHEY, CDR2 SVGAGI. CDR3 nucleotide sequence: TGTGCCAGCAGCGCAACAGGGGATTATTCCTACGAGCAGTACTTC. Amino acid sequence: CASSATGDYSYEQYF.

This chain joins TRBV3-1 (or the pseudogene TRBV3-2) and TRBJ2-1, with D tentatively TRBD2 (5 bases). V lost 1 base and J 10 bases, leaving 5 bases between the germline ends. Germline CDR1 and CDR2: LGHDT and YNNKEL (reference sequence). The CDR3 extends over 11 amino acids. The CDR3 DNA reads as TGTGCCAGCAGCCAAGGGAGGGAGCAGTTCTTC. It yields the protein CASSQGREQFF.

V and J are TRBV12-5 and TRBJ1-3; D gene unclear. Germline V lookup: CDR1 LGHNT, CDR2 FRNRAP. The CDR3 contains 14 residues. Trimming stripped 2 bases from V and 10 bases from J, with 15 bases between. For the CDR3, the DNA is TGTGCTAGTGGTTTGACAACGGCAGGTAGGACCATATATTTT. It specifies CASGLTTAGRTIYF.

The chain's CDR3 is CASRDRGLGGYTF. The DNA for the CDR3 is TGTGCCAGCAGGGACAGGGGATTAGGAGGCTACACCTTC. This sequence joins TRBV25-1 and TRBJ1-2; TRBD1 agrees at 9 bases. The germline V gene encodes CDR1 MGHDK and CDR2 SYGVNS. The CDR3 has 13 residues. V trimming: 6 bases; J trimming: 8 bases; junction bases outside the gene matches: 7.